One sample yielded the 22 T cell receptor beta chains listed below, sequenced in a study of cytomegalovirus exposure and HLA in healthy donors. The PCR was carried out with 60 Vbeta primers and 13 Jbeta primers. Data came from immunoSEQ multiplex PCR; TCRdb stores just in-frame clones and leaves some out. The sample lists some 200,000 clones, approximately 80% occurring once. Sequencing used PBMCs. The receptors stem from a man aged 35-49 years in good health and CMV-seronegative.

The chain couples TRBV28 to TRBJ2-7, with TRBD1 matching 11 bases. Germline CDR1 is MDHEN and CDR2 is SYDVKM. The CDR3 has 15 amino acids. J was trimmed by 3 bases and V by 6 bases; bases with no gene match: 7. The CDR3 protein is CASRSDRGRNYEQYF. CDR3 bases: TGTGCCAGCAGGTCGGACAGGGGGCGAAACTACGAGCAGTACTTC.

V is TRBV6-5 and J is TRBJ2-5, with 9 bases fitting TRBD2. The J call is uncertain, as TRBJ2-7 better fits the DNA end. The CDR3 is 14 residues long. Germline V gene sequence: CDR1 MNHEY, CDR2 SVGAGI. The CDR3 here is CASRIGLASREQYF. The DNA of the CDR3 is TGTGCCAGCAGAATAGGACTAGCGTCTCGCGAGCAGTACTTC.

The chain couples TRBV6-1 to TRBJ1-1; no clear D gene. CDR1 is MNHNS and CDR2 is SASEGT in the germline V gene. V was clipped by 3 bases and J by 0 bases, with 8 bases between them. This CDR3 is built from 14 residues. The CDR3 loop is CASSDRQLNTEAFF. Written as DNA, the CDR3 is TGTGCCAGCAGTGATAGACAACTGAACACTGAAGCTTTCTTT.

This chain links TRBV7-6 with TRBJ2-1; maybe TRBD2 (6 bases). Per the germline V gene, CDR1 is SGHVS and CDR2 is FNYEAQ. Deletions cut 5 bases from V and 3 bases from J, with 14 bases between. CDR3 length: 15 residues. This CDR3 is CASSGLRRDYNEQFF. The CDR3 nucleotides read TGTGCCAGCAGCGGGTTGAGGCGGGACTACAATGAGCAGTTCTTC.

This clone has a handful of counts. The rearrangement links TRBV10-1 to TRBJ2-1; 8 bases match TRBD1. The CDR3 covers 17 residues. Per germline, CDR1 WNHNN and CDR2 SYGVQD (reference sequence). Trimming cost V 1 base and J 2 bases; bases outside gene matches: 7. CDR3 in DNA: TGCGCCAGCAGTGAGTACCTTACAGGGGGAGCCTACAATGAGCAGTTCTTC. It encodes CASSEYLTGGAYNEQFF.

This clone was observed a few times. V gene TRBV29-1 combines with J gene TRBJ1-2; the D is unclear. The CDR3 is 15 amino acids. Trimming left V 1 base short and J 1 base short, with 13 bases between. Germline loops: CDR1 SQVTM, CDR2 ANQGSEA. The CDR3: CSVEVPRLINYGYTF. Here the CDR3 DNA reads TGCAGCGTTGAAGTCCCTCGACTGATTAACTATGGCTACACCTTC.

The genes are TRBV16 and TRBJ1-5; no reliable D call. The CDR3 is 17 amino acids. Germline CDR1 is KGHSY and CDR2 is FQNENV. V shed 0 bases and J shed 0 bases, with 12 bases lying between them. The CDR3 region has the DNA TGTGCCAGCAGCCAATCCTACAGATTGAATAGCAATCAGCCCCAGCATTTT. The encoded protein is CASSQSYRLNSNQPQHF. The variable domain in full, with the rest retrieved from reference TRBV16 and TRBJ1-5, is GEEVAQTPKHLVRGEGQKAKLYCAPIKGHSYVFWYQQVLKNEFKFLISFQNENVFDETGMPKERFSAKCLPNSPCSLEIQATKLEDSAVYFCASSQSYRLNSNQPQHFGDGTRLSIL.

This chain connects TRBV13 to TRBJ2-7; TRBD2 agrees at 7 bases. V shed 5 bases and J 3 bases; nucleotides not matched to a gene: 10. The CDR3 has 15 residues. Germline V gene lookup returns CDR1 PRHDT and CDR2 FYEKMQ (reference sequence). CDR3 DNA: TGTGCCAGCAGCACGGGGACTACCACCCTCTACGAGCAGTACTTC. It is translated as CASSTGTTTLYEQYF.

The V call is TRBV4-3, the J call TRBJ1-2; unclear D gene. The CDR3 is 12 amino acids. In germline, CDR1 is LGHNA, CDR2 YSLEER. Trimming removed 0 bases at V and 10 bases at J, with 9 bases between. CDR3 residues: CASSQDRRVYTF. Written as DNA, the CDR3 is TGCGCCAGCAGCCAAGATCGGAGGGTCTACACCTTC.

The genes are TRBV5-1 and TRBJ2-7; 13 bases line up with TRBD2. Germline CDR1 and CDR2: SGHRS and YFSETQ. V shed 8 bases and J 5 bases; nucleotides not matched to a gene: 4. This CDR3 region has 13 residues. The CDR3 DNA is TGCGCCAGTCGACTAGCGGGGGGAAACGAGCAGTACTTC. Protein product: CASRLAGGNEQYF.

The chain links TRBV2 to TRBJ1-4; the D is unclear. The V end was cut by 8 bases, the J end by 6 bases, with 16 bases between. Per the germline V gene, CDR1 is SNHLY and CDR2 is FYNNEI. The length of the CDR3 is 14 residues. The CDR3 nucleotides read TGTGCCAGCTTAAGAGGGCCAGAATATGAAAAACTGTTTTTT. Amino acids: CASLRGPEYEKLFF.

V gene TRBV2 combines with J gene TRBJ1-5; D may be TRBD1 (6 bases). Germline CDR1 is SNHLY and CDR2 is FYNNEI. The CDR3 is made up of 14 amino acids. Trimming cost V 5 bases and J 6 bases, with 14 bases left between them. The DNA of the CDR3 is TGTGCCAGCAGTTCGACAGGCCAGGTTCAGCCCCAGCATTTT. It encodes CASSSTGQVQPQHF.

The chain has TRBV7-3 and TRBJ2-5, with a tentative D call TRBD1 (5 bases). Germline V lookup: CDR1 SGHTA, CDR2 FQGTGA. The CDR3 runs 16 residues. The germline V and J ends were trimmed by 5 bases and 5 bases, with 21 bases remaining between them. CDR3 in DNA: TGTGCCAGCAGCCCGTACGGAAGTGGGGCAGGGGAGACCCAGTACTTC. Translated: CASSPYGSGAGETQYF.

In its sample, this clone was seen a few times. The chain uses TRBV5-6 and TRBJ1-2; D is possibly TRBD1 (5 bases). CDR1 and CDR2 (germline): SGHDT, YYEEEE. There are 17 residues in the CDR3. V was clipped by 4 bases and J by 3 bases, with 22 bases between them. CDR3 loop: CASSLPVGARGDYGYTF. CDR3 nucleotides: TGTGCCAGCAGCCTCCCCGTAGGGGCCCGCGGGGACTATGGCTACACCTTC.

The V and J genes are TRBV29-1 and TRBJ1-1; D perhaps matches TRBD1 (5 bases). V lost 7 bases and J 8 bases, leaving 14 bases between the germline ends. Germline assignment: CDR1 SQVTM and CDR2 ANQGSEA. The CDR3 extends over 11 amino acids. CDR3 residues: CSGGGDPEAFF. The CDR3, as DNA: TGCAGCGGCGGCGGGGACCCCGAAGCTTTCTTT.

The chain couples TRBV7-9 to TRBJ1-4; 8 bases map to TRBD1. This CDR3 is 14 amino acids long. Germline loops: CDR1 SEHNR, CDR2 FQNEAQ (reference sequence). Losses at the gene ends were 5 bases for V and 8 bases for J; bases not matched to a gene: 7. The CDR3 sequence is CASSTGQGGEKLFF. CDR3 in DNA: TGTGCCAGCAGCACCGGACAGGGTGGAGAAAAACTGTTTTTT.

This chain uses TRBV19 with TRBJ2-1; D is perhaps TRBD1 (6 bases). Germline CDR1 is LNHDA and CDR2 is SQIVND (reference sequence). Trimming left V 4 bases short and J 7 bases short, with 17 bases between. This CDR3 spans 15 amino acids. For the CDR3, the DNA is TGTGCCAGTAGTAACAACAGGGTAGCTGGGAATGAGCAGTTCTTC. This translates into CASSNNRVAGNEQFF.

This chain links TRBV7-9 with TRBJ2-7; 9 positions match TRBD2. Trimming took 4 bases from V and 6 from J; bases not matched to a gene: 4. This CDR3 is 13 amino acids long. The germline CDR1 and CDR2 sequences are SEHNR and FQNEAQ (reference sequence). The CDR3 loop reads CASSSPSGVEQYF. The CDR3 nucleotides read TGTGCCAGCAGCTCGCCTAGCGGGGTCGAGCAGTACTTC.

This clone was picked up a small number of times. The chain recombines TRBV5-1 with TRBJ2-2; 9 positions match TRBD1. The CDR3 extends over 15 amino acids. The trim removed 1 base at V and 7 bases at J, leaving 5 bases unmatched. Germline assignment: CDR1 SGHRS and CDR2 YFSETQ. This CDR3 reads CASSLLQGASGELFF. The CDR3 DNA sequence: TGCGCCAGCAGCTTGTTACAGGGGGCTAGCGGGGAGCTGTTTTTT. Combining the CDR3 with reference TRBV5-1 and TRBJ2-2 gives the whole variable domain KAGVTQTPRYLIKTRGQQVTLSCSPISGHRSVSWYQQTPGQGLQFLFEYFSETQRNKGNFPGRFSGRQFSNSRSEMNVSTLELGDSALYLCASSLLQGASGELFFGEGSRLTVL.

In its sample, this clone was seen many times. The V gene is TRBV4-1, the J gene TRBJ2-2, with 8 bases matching TRBD1. Germline V lookup: CDR1 MGHRA, CDR2 YSYEKL. Losses at the gene ends were 4 bases for V and 1 base for J; bases not matched to a gene: 5. There are 16 residues in the CDR3. The CDR3 nucleotides read TGCGCCAGCAGCCCCCTCGGGACAGGGAACACCGGGGAGCTGTTTTTT. Translated, it gives CASSPLGTGNTGELFF.

This chain connects TRBV19 to TRBJ2-1, with TRBD1 matching 10 bases. Trimming removed 5 bases from V and 2 bases from J; junction bases left unmatched: 6. Germline V gives CDR1 LNHDA, CDR2 SQIVND (reference sequence). CDR3 length equals 16 residues. CDR3 bases: TGTGCCAGTAGTGAGACGGGGACAGGGGCCTACAATGAGCAGTTCTTC. It yields the protein CASSETGTGAYNEQFF.

The chain uses TRBV27 and TRBJ1-1; a weak D match, TRBD1 (5 bases). Trimming left V 5 bases short and J 3 bases short, with 16 bases between. CDR1 and CDR2 (germline): MNHEY, SMNVEV (reference sequence). The CDR3 contains 15 residues. CDR3 DNA: TGTGCCAGCAGTCTTTTTAGGAGGGGAGACACTGAAGCTTTCTTT. This codes for CASSLFRRGDTEAFF.